This TCR beta chain derives from a study of metastatic and nonmetastatic thyroid tumors. Germline assignment: CDR1 MNHNS and CDR2 SASEGT. Losses at the gene ends were 5 bases for V and 2 bases for J; bases not matched to a gene: 8. The length of the CDR3 is 15 residues. This clone was picked up many times. TCRdb re-clonotyped the PCR reads through MiXCR. Among under 95,000 clones listed, around 9.2% were seen once. Nobody among the patients had been given any treatment before thyroid surgery. The sample comprised blood. The J gene is TRBJ1-2, the V gene TRBV6-1, with 7 bases lining up with TRBD1. The receptor's source is a female donor with papillary thyroid cancer or a benign thyroid nodule (not recorded which). Some clones in this sample may be carry-over from other donors' samples. The CDR3 is CASSPGQEINYGYTF. For the CDR3, the DNA is TGTGCCAGCAGTCCAGGACAGGAGATCAACTATGGCTACACCTTC.